This is a list of T cell receptor beta chains from one sample in a study of blood T cell repertoires in COVID-19. Sequencing used immunoSEQ multiplex PCR; TCRdb keeps in-frame clones, though not all of them. The table lists 240,000 or so clones, about 84% of them singletons. Sequencing used peripheral blood. The source is an elderly man with acute or convalescent COVID-19. Both conserved end residues are part of each CDR3. A D gene is named only where the DNA matches it firmly. The size entry is marked missing in some rows and otherwise reads once, few, many or a size class.

-	TRBV10-3	-	TRBJ2-7	TGTGCCATCAGTGAGTCTATCGCGGCGAACTCCTACGAGCAGTACTTC	CAISESIAANSYEQYF
TRBD2	TRBV18	-	TRBJ2-7	TGTGCCAGCTCACCACCGGGGGGGGGCTCCTACGAGCAGTACTTC	CASSPPGGGSYEQYF
TRBD2	TRBV9	-	TRBJ2-3	TGTGCCAGCAGCGTAGATCCCGCGGGAGGGCTCACAGATACGCAGTATTTT	CASSVDPAGGLTDTQYF
-	TRBV2	-	TRBJ1-2	TGTGCCAGCAGAACGGTTAACTATGGCTACACCTTC	CASRTVNYGYTF
TRBD2	TRBV6-5	-	TRBJ2-5	TGTGCCAGCAGGAGAGCGGGAGGGCGGCAAGAGACCCAGTACTTC	CASRRAGGRQETQYF
TRBD1	TRBV12-3/TRBV12-4	few	TRBJ2-2	TGTGCCAGCAGGGACAGGGGTCCCGGGGAGCTGTTTTTT	CASRDRGPGELFF
-	TRBV27	many	TRBJ1-4	TGTGCCAGCAGTTTACAGGGGCTGGGTGAAAAACTGTTTTTT	CASSLQGLGEKLFF
-	TRBV28	-	TRBJ1-3	TGTGCCTCCACGACCGGGGGCACCATATATTTT	CASTTGGTIYF
TRBD1	TRBV9	-	TRBJ1-2	TGTGCCAGCAGCGTACAGGGGGTCCATGATGGCTACACCTTC	CASSVQGVHDGYTF
-	TRBV3-1/TRBV3-2	-	TRBJ2-7	TGTGCCAGCAGCCAAGTGGCAGGGAACTACGAGCAGTACTTC	CASSQVAGNYEQYF
-	TRBV13	-	TRBJ1-3	TGTGCCAGCAGCCTCCCGCGGGGTACTGGAAACACCATATATTTT	CASSLPRGTGNTIYF
-	TRBV28	-	TRBJ1-1	TGTGCCAGCAGCCATTCTCGACTCCTCCGGGGCACTGAAGCTTTCTTT	CASSHSRLLRGTEAFF
TRBD1	TRBV12-3/TRBV12-4	-	TRBJ2-5	TGTGCCAGCACCACACAGGGGTGGGAGACCCAGTACTTC	CASTTQGWETQYF
-	TRBV20-1	once	TRBJ1-1	TGCAGTGCTCGCCAGGGAAGGGAAGGTTTCTTT	CSARQGREGFF
TRBD1	TRBV28	-	TRBJ1-2	TGTGCCAGCAGCATCTCCCTCGACAGGGGAAACGGCTACACCTTC	CASSISLDRGNGYTF
-	TRBV3-1/TRBV3-2	-	TRBJ1-4	TGTGCCAGCAGCCCTCAATTTGGGCGCGAGGAAAAACTGTTTTTT	CASSPQFGREEKLFF
TRBD2	TRBV19	-	TRBJ2-7	TGTGCCAGTACCCCCTCCGGACTAGCGATCCACGAGCAGTACTTC	CASTPSGLAIHEQYF
TRBD2	TRBV2	once	TRBJ2-2	TGTGCCAGCAGGAGAATAGCGGGATCGGCGAACACCGGGGAGCTGTTTTTT	CASRRIAGSANTGELFF
TRBD2	TRBV9	few	TRBJ2-5	TGTGCCAGCAGCCCACACCTGGGACTAGCGGGAGAGGCGGAGACCCAGTACTTC	CASSPHLGLAGEAETQYF
-	TRBV11-2	-	TRBJ1-1	TGTGCCAGCAGCTTGTCTGGCGGAAACACTGAAGCTTTCTTT	CASSLSGGNTEAFF
-	TRBV6-1	-	TRBJ2-7	TGTGCCAGCAGTGAACAGGGGGGTAACGAGCAGTACTTC	CASSEQGGNEQYF
-	TRBV14	-	TRBJ1-4	TGTGCCAGCAGCCAGCGGGTAGGCGAAAAACTGTTTTTT	CASSQRVGEKLFF
TRBD2	TRBV12-3/TRBV12-4	-	TRBJ2-3	TGTGCCAGCACCCGCGGACTAGTAAGTAAGCAGTATTTT	CASTRGLVSKQYF
-	TRBV12-3/TRBV12-4	once	TRBJ1-5	TGTGCCAGCAGTTTGAGTAGCAATCAGCCCCAGCATTTT	CASSLSSNQPQHF
TRBD1	TRBV3-1/TRBV3-2	-	TRBJ1-1	TGTGCCAGCAGCCAAGGACAGGGGACTGAAGCTTTCTTT	CASSQGQGTEAFF
TRBD1	TRBV19	few	TRBJ1-5	TGTGCCAGTAGTCAAGGGACAGGTCCTGGGCAGCCCCAGCATTTT	CASSQGTGPGQPQHF
TRBD1	TRBV28	-	TRBJ1-2	TGTGCCAGCTCCAGGGGGGAATTCTATGGCTACACCTTC	CASSRGEFYGYTF
TRBD1	TRBV5-1	once	TRBJ1-5	TGCGCCAGCAGCTTGGGGACAGGGACCTTAAGCAATCAGCCCCAGCATTTT	CASSLGTGTLSNQPQHF
TRBD1	TRBV27	-	TRBJ2-7	TGTGCCAGCAGTTTCAGGGGGCGCTACGAGCAGTACTTC	CASSFRGRYEQYF
-	TRBV3-1/TRBV3-2	-	TRBJ2-3	TGTGCCAGCAGGCCCGCGGGGGATACGCAGTATTTT	CASRPAGDTQYF
-	TRBV14	once	TRBJ1-5	TGTGCCAGCAGCCCCAGTCTGAATCAGCCCCAGCATTTT	CASSPSLNQPQHF
-	TRBV18	-	TRBJ1-5	TGTGCCAGCTCACCCTCCACGCTAAGCAATCAGCCCCAGCATTTT	CASSPSTLSNQPQHF
-	TRBV3-1/TRBV3-2	-	TRBJ1-2	TGTGCCAGCTCCTCTAGCTATGGCTACACCTTC	CASSSSYGYTF
-	TRBV5-4	-	TRBJ1-1	TGTGCCAGCAGCGAACCGGGACTTAGGAACACTGAAGCTTTCTTT	CASSEPGLRNTEAFF
-	TRBV5-4	-	TRBJ1-2	TGTGCCAGCAGCTTGCAGGGGAGAGACTATGGCTACACCTTC	CASSLQGRDYGYTF
-	TRBV27	-	TRBJ1-5	TGTGCCAGCAGTTTACTGAGTACAGATCAGCCCCAGCATTTT	CASSLLSTDQPQHF
-	TRBV19	-	TRBJ2-1	TGTGCCAGTAGTATAGAACCGGACTACGGGTCCAATGAGCAGTTCTTC	CASSIEPDYGSNEQFF
TRBD2	TRBV10-3	-	TRBJ2-7	TGTGCCATCAGGAAACTTAGCGGGAGCCCCGCTGGCTACGAGCAGTACTTC	CAIRKLSGSPAGYEQYF
TRBD1	TRBV7-6	-	TRBJ2-7	TGTGCCAGCAGCTTAGCGGACAGGGGGCCCTACGAGCAGTACTTC	CASSLADRGPYEQYF
TRBD2	TRBV7-9	-	TRBJ2-1	TGTGCCAGCAGCTTGGGGAAGACTAGCGCAAACAATGAGCAGTTCTTC	CASSLGKTSANNEQFF
-	TRBV2	-	TRBJ2-3	TGTGCCAGCAGTGAACTTTGGGCTCTCACAGATACGCAGTATTTT	CASSELWALTDTQYF
TRBD1	TRBV7-9	-	TRBJ2-2	TGTGCCAGCAGCCTCCCGGACAGGGGGCGCACCGGGGAGCTGTTTTTT	CASSLPDRGRTGELFF
-	TRBV10-3	-	TRBJ1-4	TGTGCCATCAGTGAGTCAGGGGTCTCAGGTAAACTGTTTTTT	CAISESGVSGKLFF
-	TRBV9	-	TRBJ1-1	TGTGCCAGCAGCGTAGCTGTGGGGGGAATGAACACTGAAGCTTTCTTT	CASSVAVGGMNTEAFF
-	TRBV6-5	-	TRBJ1-1	TGTGCCAGCGGACGGGGGGGATCGGGGAACACTGAAGCTTTCTTT	CASGRGGSGNTEAFF